Each of the 2 T cell receptor beta chains below was sequenced from the same sample in a study of spatial heterogeneity in lung cancer (dated by TCRdb to the late 2010s). Beyond this particular receptor, the publication reports: The number of expanded intratumoral alpha and beta TCRs correlated with the tumor nonsynonymous mutation count.

The sample's time point, from its label and the paper: sample taken at primary tumor resection. Preparation of the library involved 5' RACE. These reads were obtained on a NextSeq 500. TCRdb reworked the public reads: Q25 trimming with fastp, MiXCR clone assembly, productive beta chains retained. Duplicate CDR3 protein sequences are folded into a single record with the most common DNA and genes. This sample is represented by some 6,000 distinct CDR3 sequences; around 15% of them were singletons. The ten largest clones represent over 9% of the sample. Antigen specificity for these receptors is unknown. Sequencing was performed on lung tumor tissue, taken at surgery. These receptors were taken from a male donor with early-stage non-small cell lung cancer.

In the case of this clonotype: Found in a library prepared for alpha chains, this beta chain is an off-target read, and its abundance has little meaning. V and J are TRBV7-2 and TRBJ2-3; D uncertain. CDR3 length: 12 amino acids. Trimming left V 0 bases short and J 4 bases short, with 2 bases between. The germline CDR1 and CDR2 sequences are SGHTA and FQGNSA. For the CDR3, the DNA is TGTGCCAGCAGCTTAGCGCCAGATACGCAGTATTTT. This encodes CASSLAPDTQYF. The variable domain in full, completed from reference TRBV7-2 and TRBJ2-3, reads GAGVSQSPSNKVTEKGKDVELRCDPISGHTALYWYRQSLGQGLEFLIYFQGNSAPDKSGLPSDRFSAERTGGSVSTLTIQRTQQEDSAVYLCASSLAPDTQYFGPGTRLTVL.

In regard to this clonotype: This beta chain slipped into a library made for alpha chains as a stray read, so its size is not meaningful. V usage is TRBV20-1 and J usage is TRBJ2-1, with TRBD2 matching over 9 bases. CDR3 length: 15 amino acids. V dropped 5 bases and J dropped 7; count of bases not matched to a gene: 12. The V gene's germline CDR1 is DFQATT and CDR2 SNEGSKA (reference sequence). CDR3 coding DNA: TGCAGTGCTCCCCTGGCGGGGGGGCAACGTAATGAGCAGTTCTTC. Its translation: CSAPLAGGQRNEQFF.